These T cell receptor beta chains were read from a single sample in a study of blood T cell repertoires in COVID-19. Clones were read by immunoSEQ multiplex PCR, and TCRdb kept only the in-frame ones, dropping some. The data contain 300,000 or so clones, 86% of them singletons. The sequenced sample was peripheral blood. The source is a woman aged 50 to 60 with acute or convalescent COVID-19. Both conserved end residues are part of each CDR3. The D gene is left open where the match is weak. Clone sizes are given selectively: once, few, many, or a class where the clone is expanded.

clone_size	j_call	d_call	v_call	cdr3_aa
.	TRBJ2-7	.	TRBV29-1	CSVEIAGAVEQYF
.	TRBJ1-5	TRBD1	TRBV30	CAWTPLTGGNQPQHF
.	TRBJ2-2	.	TRBV28	CASTDALGRINTGELFF
.	TRBJ2-7	TRBD1	TRBV20-1	CSASDRGPTSYEQYF
few	TRBJ2-1	TRBD1	TRBV2	CASSPTGGYNEQFF
.	TRBJ2-7	.	TRBV21-1	CASSKSPGRGSSYEQYF
.	TRBJ1-2	TRBD1	TRBV6-1	CASSEATGEGYGYTF
.	TRBJ1-4	.	TRBV18	CASSPFVAGDDEKLFF
.	TRBJ2-7	TRBD1	TRBV2	CARTPSRDRVYEQYF
.	TRBJ1-2	.	TRBV5-4	CASTHSGTRGGYTF
few	TRBJ1-2	.	TRBV7-9	CASSFGSLGLNYGYTF
.	TRBJ1-3	.	TRBV4-3	CASSQDLGARGNTIYF
few	TRBJ2-7	TRBD2	TRBV6-2/TRBV6-3	CASSYSTGTSGGHYEQYF
.	TRBJ1-5	.	TRBV18	CASSPQGPPQHF
.	TRBJ1-4	.	TRBV18	CASSPSSIATNEKLFF
.	TRBJ2-3	TRBD2	TRBV6-5	CASNRAGPSTDTQYF
few	TRBJ2-3	.	TRBV7-9	CASSLAPGGTDTQYF
.	TRBJ2-3	.	TRBV5-1	CASSLASGGTDTQYF
.	TRBJ2-1	.	TRBV28	CASSRPRGRFPPDEQFF
.	TRBJ2-7	TRBD1	TRBV5-4	CASSDRTGQGYEQYF
.	TRBJ2-1	.	TRBV4-1	CASSQAGSSYNEQFF
.	TRBJ1-4	TRBD1	TRBV29-1	CSAEDRGNEKLFF